At least ten counts were recorded for the clone carrying this TCR beta chain. Antigen unknown. What was amplified from RNA transcripts were TCR beta CDR3 regions. When the TCR CDR3 underwent first-round RT-PCR, the HTBI primer set was used. MiXCR, applied by TCRdb to the multiplex PCR reads, yields one record per CDR3 protein. The table includes some 350,000 distinct CDR3 sequences, 15% to 20% detected once. Subjects aged 18 to 65 presented with newly diagnosed hyperthyroidism of less than 2 months' duration. Exclusion criteria comprised uncontrolled infection, other autoimmune disease, pregnancy or lactation. The data originate from a study of T cells in Graves' hyperthyroidism and ophthalmopathy. Background on the study: Pretreatment peripheral blood was obtained at initial diagnosis. General study results and limits: In validation, the model predicted ophthalmopathy. These predictions came a median approximately 5.9 months before onset.

The CDR3 is made up of 15 amino acids. Per the germline V gene, CDR1 is SEHNR and CDR2 is FQNEAQ (reference sequence). After removal of 6 bases from V and 3 bases from J, the junction contained 5 bases not matched to a gene. The rearrangement uses TRBV7-9 and TRBJ2-2, with 9 positions matching TRBD1. The sequence derives from a woman under 30 with Graves' hyperthyroidism. The sequenced sample was blood. The chain's CDR3 is CASRRRQGDTGELFF. The CDR3 DNA sequence: TGTGCCAGCAGACGGCGACAGGGGGACACCGGGGAGCTGTTTTTT. The whole variable domain, filled in from reference TRBV7-9 and TRBJ2-2, reads DTGVSQNPRHKITKRGQNVTFRCDPISEHNRLYWYRQTLGQGPEFLTYFQNEAQLEKSRLLSDRFSAERPKGSFSTLEIQRTEQGDSAMYLCASRRRQGDTGELFFGEGSRLTVL.